This TCR beta chain was retrieved from a study of T cells expressing NK-cell markers. About the research overall: Researchers got TCR beta repertoires out of sorted CD3+CD56+NKG2C+, CD3+CD56+NKG2C- and CD3+CD56-NKG2C+ T cells. One of eight sequenced donors was HCMV-seronegative; the other seven were seropositive.

Germline V lookup: CDR1 DFQATT, CDR2 SNEGSKA (reference sequence). CDR3 size: 14 residues. TCRdb re-called the 5' RACE reads, yielding one record per CDR3 amino acid sequence without DNA. This sample's clone table lists about 32,000 distinct CDR3 sequences. Sequencing was carried out using blood T cells: a sorted CD56 or NKG2C T cell subset, CD4+ or CD8+ T cells, or bulk PBMC T cells (not recorded which). The origin of this receptor is a woman between 18 and 70 years old in good health. The chain combines TRBV20-1 with TRBJ2-1. CDR3 region: CSARDEQGDDEQFF.